A selection of T cell receptor beta chains follows, all from one sample in a study of memory CD4+ T cells and cytomegalovirus serostatus. TCRdb's copy holds only in-frame clones and misses some; the assay was immunoSEQ multiplex PCR. The table shows under 50,000 clones, with around four fifths occurring only once. The sequencing input was memory CD4+ T cells from blood. The receptor set was obtained from an adult in good health and CMV-seropositive. Each CDR3 is given without its conserved first and last residue.

V: TRBV19
length: 11
J: TRBJ1-1
CDR3: ASSTGEYTEAF

V: TRBV10-3
length: 13
J: TRBJ2-3
CDR3: AIGIAGGQEDTQY

V: TRBV5-1
length: 14
J: TRBJ1-2
CDR3: ASSLNSPGQAYGYT

V: TRBV16
length: 11
J: TRBJ2-7
CDR3: ASSQSQLGEQY

V: TRBV5-1
length: 14
J: TRBJ1-1
CDR3: ASSLSLDRGRAEAF

V: TRBV5-4
length: 12
J: TRBJ2-5
CDR3: ASSLRHTGETQY

V: TRBV7-3
length: 12
J: TRBJ2-1
CDR3: ASSLTMGEREQF

V: TRBV5-1
length: 15
J: TRBJ2-4
CDR3: ASSWRGGGGPQNIQY

V: TRBV5-1
length: 13
J: TRBJ2-5
CDR3: ASSLAGGTQETQY

V: TRBV19
length: 11
J: TRBJ1-1
CDR3: ASSVRTSLEAF

V: TRBV19
length: 12
J: TRBJ2-7
CDR3: ASSMVREVGEQY

V: TRBV5-1
length: 12
J: TRBJ1-1
CDR3: ASRSGAPVTEAF

V: TRBV7-8
length: 14
J: TRBJ1-2
CDR3: ASSRIQSEGADGYT

V: TRBV5-4
length: 11
J: TRBJ2-7
CDR3: ASSLRGAYEQY

V: TRBV11-2
length: 11
J: TRBJ1-2
CDR3: ASSFSQTEGYT

V: TRBV5-1
length: 14
J: TRBJ2-1
CDR3: ASSPGGRTLYNEQF

V: TRBV5-8
length: 11
J: TRBJ1-2
CDR3: ASRYTGGYGYT

V: TRBV6-1
length: 14
J: TRBJ1-5
CDR3: ASSEVSGGWNQPQH

V: TRBV2
length: 13
J: TRBJ2-5
CDR3: ASSAASGGRETQY

V: TRBV19
length: 14
J: TRBJ1-2
CDR3: ASSLRQGLGEDGYT

V: TRBV9
length: 12
J: TRBJ1-1
CDR3: ASSLLTGNTEAF

V: TRBV4-3
length: 16
J: TRBJ1-3
CDR3: ASSQDVGGVYGGNTIY

V: TRBV4-2
length: 13
J: TRBJ1-4
CDR3: ASSQLKGSHEKLF

V: TRBV19
length: 11
J: TRBJ2-2
CDR3: ASNQGITGELF

V: TRBV4-2
length: 11
J: TRBJ2-3
CDR3: ASSQDAGRTQY

V: TRBV2
length: 13
J: TRBJ2-1
CDR3: ASSATGGSYNEQF

V: TRBV5-1
length: 12
J: TRBJ2-7
CDR3: ASSLRGSGYEQY

V: TRBV5-6
length: 13
J: TRBJ1-6
CDR3: ASSLGQGGDSPLH

V: TRBV9
length: 12
J: TRBJ2-3
CDR3: ASSDGTSTDTQY

V: TRBV10-3
length: 14
J: TRBJ1-5
CDR3: AISESDRGYSQPQH

V: TRBV19
length: 14
J: TRBJ1-5
CDR3: ASSMRQGASNQPQH

V: TRBV7-9
length: 16
J: TRBJ2-1
CDR3: ASRQGLAGDTFYNEQF

V: TRBV15
length: 12
J: TRBJ2-2
CDR3: ATSRDPEIGELF

V: TRBV7-2
length: 13
J: TRBJ2-3
CDR3: ASSQRGGRWDTQY

V: TRBV5-1
length: 13
J: TRBJ1-4
CDR3: ASSSRGEGNEKLF

V: TRBV6-6
length: 12
J: TRBJ1-2
CDR3: ASSYSRTGDGYT

V: TRBV7-8
length: 12
J: TRBJ2-7
CDR3: ASSLTGGTYEQY

V: TRBV19
length: 14
J: TRBJ2-5
CDR3: ASSLHRAAAGETQY

V: TRBV19
length: 12
J: TRBJ2-5
CDR3: ASRTSGGQLTQY

V: TRBV9
length: 14
J: TRBJ2-3
CDR3: ASSWKKTGESDTQY

V: TRBV10-3
length: 11
J: TRBJ1-2
CDR3: ARIFRAHYGYT

V: TRBV19
length: 12
J: TRBJ2-7
CDR3: ASSIQDSSYEQY

V: TRBV5-1
length: 11
J: TRBJ1-2
CDR3: ASRSTGYYGYT

V: TRBV7-6
length: 13
J: TRBJ2-7
CDR3: ASSLVGTGTHEQY

V: TRBV5-4
length: 14
J: TRBJ2-5
CDR3: ASSLPTTSPQETQY

V: TRBV7-9
length: 13
J: TRBJ2-3
CDR3: ASSAIRVPTDTQY

V: TRBV4-1
length: 16
J: TRBJ2-3
CDR3: ASSQVGGTGLRTDTQY

V: TRBV10-3
length: 14
J: TRBJ2-7
CDR3: AISEFNTGGLREQY

V: TRBV27
length: 15
J: TRBJ2-1
CDR3: ASSFTVTSGGANEQF

V: TRBV5-6
length: 12
J: TRBJ1-2
CDR3: ASSPGTALYGYT

V: TRBV2
length: 13
J: TRBJ2-1
CDR3: ASSEETRKDGEQF

V: TRBV11-3
length: 12
J: TRBJ2-3
CDR3: ASSPGLSGDTQY

V: TRBV29-1
length: 11
J: TRBJ1-1
CDR3: SAWQGRNTEAF

V: TRBV19
length: 13
J: TRBJ2-4
CDR3: ASSDGFVAKNIQY

V: TRBV5-1
length: 13
J: TRBJ1-1
CDR3: ASSLDPLGDTEAF

V: TRBV5-6
length: 13
J: TRBJ1-1
CDR3: ASSRGQGPNTEAF

V: TRBV7-8
length: 10
J: TRBJ1-5
CDR3: ASSFPFGAQH

V: TRBV7-2
length: 13
J: TRBJ2-7
CDR3: ASSFSTGPTYEQY

V: TRBV9
length: 11
J: TRBJ2-5
CDR3: ASSANDRETQY

V: TRBV28
length: 11
J: TRBJ2-7
CDR3: ASSLAGAYEQY